What follows are 10 T cell receptor beta chains derived from one specimen sequenced in a study of blood T cell repertoires in COVID-19. The method was immunoSEQ multiplex PCR; TCRdb's version includes in-frame clones alone and lacks a portion of them. The top ten clones hold around 2.6% of a sample with roughly 260,000 clones, roughly 90% of them seen once. The sequencing input was PBMCs or T cells enriched from blood (not recorded which). These receptors were obtained from a woman younger than 45 with acute COVID-19.

The CDR3: CATRQSGAQYF. CDR3 bases: TGTGCCACCAGACAGTCAGGGGCCCAGTACTTC. The V gene is TRBV19, the J gene TRBJ2-5; tentatively, D is TRBD1 (6 bases). This CDR3 is built from 11 residues. V was trimmed by 10 bases and J by 9 bases, leaving 15 bases between them. CDR1 is LNHDA and CDR2 is SQIVND in the germline V gene (reference sequence).

The chain couples TRBV9 to TRBJ1-2, with D possibly TRBD1 on 5 matching bases. V was trimmed by 3 bases and J by 4 bases, leaving 16 bases between them. CDR1 is SGDLS and CDR2 is YYNGEE in the germline V gene. This CDR3 spans 15 amino acids. The CDR3 nucleotides are TGTGCCAGCAGCGCAGATGCAGGGAGGTCCTATGGCTACACCTTC. Translation gives CASSADAGRSYGYTF.

The gene calls are TRBV27 and TRBJ1-4; D not resolved. The ends were cut back, 3 bases at V and 7 bases at J, with 15 bases in the middle. The length of the CDR3 is 15 residues. Germline V gene lookup returns CDR1 MNHEY and CDR2 SMNVEV (reference sequence). The CDR3 protein is CASSFVEERGEKLFF. The CDR3 DNA reads TGTGCCAGCAGTTTCGTTGAGGAGCGGGGTGAAAAACTGTTTTTT.

The chain recombines TRBV7-9 with TRBJ1-1; 7 bases line up with TRBD1. The CDR3 contains 12 residues. The germline V gene encodes CDR1 SEHNR and CDR2 FQNEAQ (reference sequence). Losses at the gene ends were 5 bases for V and 5 bases for J; bases not matched to a gene: 2. The CDR3 region is CASSKQGTEAFF. The DNA of the CDR3 is TGTGCCAGCAGCAAACAGGGGACTGAAGCTTTCTTT.

This clone showed up just a few times. This chain connects TRBV2 to TRBJ1-3; D ambiguous. The germline CDR1 and CDR2 sequences are SNHLY and FYNNEI. The V end lost 4 bases, the J end lost 2 bases, and 12 bases lay between the germline ends. The CDR3 has 15 residues. CDR3 sequence reads: CASSAEAGAGNTIYF. As DNA, the CDR3 is TGTGCCAGCAGTGCGGAGGCTGGGGCTGGAAACACCATATATTTT.

Only one count was recorded for this clone. The chain uses TRBV13 and TRBJ2-3, with 7 bases lining up with TRBD2. Germline loops: CDR1 PRHDT, CDR2 FYEKMQ (reference sequence). CDR3 length: 14 amino acids. V was clipped by 2 bases and J by 7 bases; unmatched bases: 6. DNA for the CDR3: TGTGCCAGCAGCTTATCGGGGCGGGGGTATACGCAGTATTTT. Protein product: CASSLSGRGYTQYF.

The chain links TRBV29-1 to TRBJ2-1, with TRBD1 as a possible D gene (5 bases). CDR1 is SQVTM, CDR2 ANQGSEA, per germline. Trimming removed 3 bases from V and 8 bases from J, with 8 bases in between. CDR3 length: 11 amino acids. DNA of the CDR3: TGCAGCGTTGATAGGGGCCATGAGCAGTTCTTC. Translation: CSVDRGHEQFF.

CDR3 sequence: CACEPSSYNSPLHF. The CDR3 DNA reads as TGTGCCTGTGAACCGAGCTCCTATAATTCACCCCTCCACTTT. The genes are TRBV30 and TRBJ1-6; D remains unclear. Germline V CDR1 and CDR2: GTSNPN, SVGIG (reference sequence). CDR3 length equals 14 residues. The V end lost 6 bases, the J end lost 0 bases, and 9 bases lay between the germline ends.

The V and J genes are TRBV10-2 and TRBJ2-3; 13 bases are a match to TRBD2. The ends lost 3 bases at V and 0 bases at J; junction bases unmatched: 6. The CDR3 covers 18 residues. The germline V gene has CDR1 WSHSY and CDR2 SAAADI. The CDR3: CASSDGTSGVFSTDTQYF. CDR3 nucleotide sequence: TGCGCCAGCAGTGACGGGACTAGCGGGGTTTTTAGCACAGATACGCAGTATTTT.

The chain recombines TRBV29-1 with TRBJ1-2; tentatively, D is TRBD1 (6 bases). The germline V gene encodes CDR1 SQVTM and CDR2 ANQGSEA. CDR3 length: 13 residues. V was trimmed by 4 bases and J by 3 bases, leaving 12 bases between them. The CDR3 coding sequence is TGCAGCGTTGGTAGGGGGGGAGACTATGGCTACACCTTC. Translating gives CSVGRGGDYGYTF.